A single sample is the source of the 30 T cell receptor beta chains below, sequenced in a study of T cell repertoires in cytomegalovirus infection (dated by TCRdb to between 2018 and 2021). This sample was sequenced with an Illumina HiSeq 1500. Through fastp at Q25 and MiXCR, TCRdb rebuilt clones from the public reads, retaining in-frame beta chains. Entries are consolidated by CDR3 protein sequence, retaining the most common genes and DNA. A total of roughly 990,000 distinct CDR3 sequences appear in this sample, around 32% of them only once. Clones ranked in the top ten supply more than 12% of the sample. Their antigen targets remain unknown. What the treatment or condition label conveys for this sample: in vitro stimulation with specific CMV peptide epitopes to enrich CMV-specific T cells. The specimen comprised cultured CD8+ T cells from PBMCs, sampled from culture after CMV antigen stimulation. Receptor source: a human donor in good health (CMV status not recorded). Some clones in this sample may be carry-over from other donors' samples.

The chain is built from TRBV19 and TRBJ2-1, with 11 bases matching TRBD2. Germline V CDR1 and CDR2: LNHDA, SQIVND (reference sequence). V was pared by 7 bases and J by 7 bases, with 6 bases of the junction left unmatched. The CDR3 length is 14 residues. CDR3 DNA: TGTGCCAGTAAAGTAGCGGGGGGGGTAAATGAGCAGTTCTTC. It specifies CASKVAGGVNEQFF. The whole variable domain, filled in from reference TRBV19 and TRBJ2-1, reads DGGITQSPKYLFRKEGQNVTLSCEQNLNHDAMYWYRQDPGQGLRLIYYSQIVNDFQKGDIAEGYSVSREKKESFPLTVTSAQKNPTAFYLCASKVAGGVNEQFFGPGTRLTVL.

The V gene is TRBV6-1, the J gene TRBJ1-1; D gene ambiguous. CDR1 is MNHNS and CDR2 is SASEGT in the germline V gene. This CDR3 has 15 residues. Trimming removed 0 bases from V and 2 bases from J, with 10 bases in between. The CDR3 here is CASSEAPDINTEAFF. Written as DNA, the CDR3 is TGTGCCAGCAGTGAAGCACCTGACATTAACACTGAAGCTTTCTTT.

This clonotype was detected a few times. The CDR3, as DNA: TGTGCCACCAGCAGTATACTAGCCGGCGAGACCCAGTACTTC. Encoded protein: CATSSILAGETQYF. The chain is built from TRBV15 and TRBJ2-5; possibly TRBD2 for D (6 bases). CDR3 length: 14 amino acids. Trimming removed 3 bases from V and 5 bases from J, with 13 bases in between. Germline CDR1 is LNHNV and CDR2 is YYDKDF (reference sequence).

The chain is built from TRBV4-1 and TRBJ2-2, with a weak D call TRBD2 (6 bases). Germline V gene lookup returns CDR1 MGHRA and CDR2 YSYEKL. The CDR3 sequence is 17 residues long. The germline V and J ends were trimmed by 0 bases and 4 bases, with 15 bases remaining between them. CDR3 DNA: TGCGCCAGCAGCCAAGAAGGGTTGGGGGGTGGCACCGGGGAGCTGTTTTTT. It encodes CASSQEGLGGGTGELFF.

This CDR3 reads CASSSGGLEAFF. CDR3 bases: TGCGCCAGCAGCTCTGGAGGCCTTGAGGCTTTCTTT. The chain is built from TRBV5-1 and TRBJ1-1; D is unclear. CDR1 and CDR2 (germline): SGHRS, YFSETQ. The CDR3 runs 12 residues. V lost 3 bases and J 11 bases, leaving 14 bases between the germline ends.

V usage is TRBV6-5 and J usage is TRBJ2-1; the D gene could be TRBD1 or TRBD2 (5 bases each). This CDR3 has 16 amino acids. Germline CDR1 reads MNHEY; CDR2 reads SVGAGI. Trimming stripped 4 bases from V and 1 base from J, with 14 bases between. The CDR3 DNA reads TGTGCCAGCAGTTGGACTGGGGGTGGGTCCTACAATGAGCAGTTCTTC. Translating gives CASSWTGGGSYNEQFF.

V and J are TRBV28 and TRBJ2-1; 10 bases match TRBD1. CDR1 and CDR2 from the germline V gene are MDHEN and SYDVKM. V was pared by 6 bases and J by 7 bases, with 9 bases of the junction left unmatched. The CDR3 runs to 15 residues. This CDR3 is CASSKPGQGKNEQFF. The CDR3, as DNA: TGTGCCAGCAGCAAACCGGGACAGGGGAAGAATGAGCAGTTCTTC. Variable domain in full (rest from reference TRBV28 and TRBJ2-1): DVKVTQSSRYLVKRTGEKVFLECVQDMDHENMFWYRQDPGLGLRLIYFSYDVKMKEKGDIPEGYSVSREKKERFSLILESASTNQTSMYLCASSKPGQGKNEQFFGPGTRLTVL.

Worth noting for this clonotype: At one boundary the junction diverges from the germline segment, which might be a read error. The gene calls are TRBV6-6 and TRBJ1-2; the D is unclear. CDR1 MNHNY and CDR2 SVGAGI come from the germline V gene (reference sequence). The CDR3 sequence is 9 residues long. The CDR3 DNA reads TGTGCCAGCAGTGGAAAAAGTGCCTTC. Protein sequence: CASSGKSAF.

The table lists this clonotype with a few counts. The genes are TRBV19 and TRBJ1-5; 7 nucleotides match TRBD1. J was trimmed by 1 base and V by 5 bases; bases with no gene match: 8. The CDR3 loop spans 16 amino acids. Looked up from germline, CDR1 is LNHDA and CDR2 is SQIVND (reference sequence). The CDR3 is CASSQTDRRSNQPQHF. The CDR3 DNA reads TGTGCCAGTAGTCAAACGGACAGGCGGAGCAATCAGCCCCAGCATTTT.

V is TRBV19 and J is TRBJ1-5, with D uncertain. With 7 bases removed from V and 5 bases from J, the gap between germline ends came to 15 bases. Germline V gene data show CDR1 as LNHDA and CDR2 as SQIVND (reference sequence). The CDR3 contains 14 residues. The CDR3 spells CASKLLIGDQPQHF. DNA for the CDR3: TGTGCCAGTAAACTATTAATTGGGGATCAGCCCCAGCATTTT.

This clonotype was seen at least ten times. CDR3 DNA sequence: TGTGCCAGCAGCTTGGGACAGGGGGCGGTAGATACGCAGTATTTT. Protein: CASSLGQGAVDTQYF. The chain recombines TRBV7-8 with TRBJ2-3; TRBD1 matches 12 bases. The CDR3 contains 15 residues. Trimming removed 3 bases from V and 5 bases from J; junction bases left unmatched: 3. Germline-derived CDR1 and CDR2 are SGHVS and FQNEAQ.

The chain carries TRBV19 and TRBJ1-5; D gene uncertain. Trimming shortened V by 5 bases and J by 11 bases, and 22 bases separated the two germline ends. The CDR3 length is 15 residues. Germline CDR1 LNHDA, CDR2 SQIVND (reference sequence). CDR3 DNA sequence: TGTGCCAGTAGTCCCTCGGGGTCCGCCCCATTGGCCCAGCATTTT. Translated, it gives CASSPSGSAPLAQHF.

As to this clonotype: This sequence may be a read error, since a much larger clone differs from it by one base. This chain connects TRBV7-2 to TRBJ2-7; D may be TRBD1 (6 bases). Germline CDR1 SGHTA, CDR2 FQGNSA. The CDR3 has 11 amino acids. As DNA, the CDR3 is TGTGTCAGCAGCGAGGGGGTTGGTTTGTTCTTC. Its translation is CVSSEGVGLFF.

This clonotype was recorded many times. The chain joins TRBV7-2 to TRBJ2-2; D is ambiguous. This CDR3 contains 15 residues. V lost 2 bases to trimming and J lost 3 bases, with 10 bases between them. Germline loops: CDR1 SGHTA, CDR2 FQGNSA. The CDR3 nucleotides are TGTGCCAGCAGCTTAAACCGCCACGACACCGGGGAGCTGTTTTTT. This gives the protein CASSLNRHDTGELFF.

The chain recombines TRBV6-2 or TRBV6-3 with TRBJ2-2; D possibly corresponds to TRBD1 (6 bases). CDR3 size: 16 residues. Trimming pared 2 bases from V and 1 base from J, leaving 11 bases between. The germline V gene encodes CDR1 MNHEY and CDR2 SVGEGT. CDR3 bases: TGTGCCAGCAGTTACGTCGGGACACAGAACACCGGGGAGCTGTTTTTT. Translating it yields CASSYVGTQNTGELFF.

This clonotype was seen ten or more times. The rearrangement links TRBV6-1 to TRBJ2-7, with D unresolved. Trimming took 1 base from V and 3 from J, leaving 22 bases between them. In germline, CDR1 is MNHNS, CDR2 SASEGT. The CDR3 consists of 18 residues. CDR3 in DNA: TGTGCCAGCAGTGAAGGGGTAAGAAACCCTAAGCCCGTCTACGAGCAGTACGTC. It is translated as CASSEGVRNPKPVYEQYV.

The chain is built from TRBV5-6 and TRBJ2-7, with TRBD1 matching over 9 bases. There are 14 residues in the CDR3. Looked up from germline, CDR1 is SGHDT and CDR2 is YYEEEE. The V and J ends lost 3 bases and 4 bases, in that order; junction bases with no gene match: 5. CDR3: CASSWGTGIYEQYF. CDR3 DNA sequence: TGTGCCAGCAGCTGGGGGACAGGGATTTACGAGCAGTACTTC.

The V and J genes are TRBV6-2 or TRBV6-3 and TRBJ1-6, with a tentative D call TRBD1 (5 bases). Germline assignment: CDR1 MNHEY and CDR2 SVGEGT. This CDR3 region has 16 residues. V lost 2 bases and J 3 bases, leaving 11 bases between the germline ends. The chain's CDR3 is CASSYEGTDYNSPLHF. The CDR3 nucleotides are TGTGCCAGCAGTTACGAGGGGACTGACTATAATTCACCCCTCCACTTT.

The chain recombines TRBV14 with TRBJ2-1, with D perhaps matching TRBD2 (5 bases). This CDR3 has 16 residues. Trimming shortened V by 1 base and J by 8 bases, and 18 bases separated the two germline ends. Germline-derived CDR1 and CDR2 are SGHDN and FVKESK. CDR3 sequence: CASSQGVELALDEQFF. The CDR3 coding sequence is TGTGCCAGCAGCCAAGGAGTAGAGCTAGCCCTCGATGAGCAGTTCTTC.

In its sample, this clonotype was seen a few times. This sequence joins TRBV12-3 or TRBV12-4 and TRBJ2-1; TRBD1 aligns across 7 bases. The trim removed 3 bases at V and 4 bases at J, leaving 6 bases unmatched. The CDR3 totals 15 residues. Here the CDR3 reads CASSFAGTDYNEQFF. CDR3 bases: TGTGCCAGCAGTTTTGCCGGGACAGATTACAATGAGCAGTTCTTC.

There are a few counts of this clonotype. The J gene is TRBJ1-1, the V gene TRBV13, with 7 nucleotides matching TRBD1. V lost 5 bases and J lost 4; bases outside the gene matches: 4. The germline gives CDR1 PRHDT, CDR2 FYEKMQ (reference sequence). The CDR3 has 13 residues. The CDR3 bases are TGTGCCAGCAGCGACAGGGTGAGCACTGAAGCTTTCTTT. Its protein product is CASSDRVSTEAFF.

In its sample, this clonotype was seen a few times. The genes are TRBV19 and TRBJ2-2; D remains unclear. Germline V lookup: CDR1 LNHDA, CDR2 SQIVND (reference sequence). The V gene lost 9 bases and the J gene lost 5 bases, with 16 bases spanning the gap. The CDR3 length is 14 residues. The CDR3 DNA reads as TGTGCCAGCGCGGTGACCGTTTATACCGGGGAGCTGTTTTTT. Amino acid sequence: CASAVTVYTGELFF.

CDR3 bases: TGTGCCAGTGGGACCCTTAGGAGGGCAAATCAGCCCCAGCATTTT. Translated: CASGTLRRANQPQHF. The chain employs TRBV19 and TRBJ1-5; TRBD1 is a possible D gene (5 bases). V was cut by 8 bases and J by 4 bases, with 18 bases left in between. Germline CDR1 reads LNHDA; CDR2 reads SQIVND (reference sequence). There are 15 residues in the CDR3.

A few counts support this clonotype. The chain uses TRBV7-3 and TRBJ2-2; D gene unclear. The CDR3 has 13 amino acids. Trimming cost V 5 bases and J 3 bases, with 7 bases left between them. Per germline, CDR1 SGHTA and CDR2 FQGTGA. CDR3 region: CASSPFYTGELFF. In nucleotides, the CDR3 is TGTGCCAGCAGCCCTTTCTACACCGGGGAGCTGTTTTTT.

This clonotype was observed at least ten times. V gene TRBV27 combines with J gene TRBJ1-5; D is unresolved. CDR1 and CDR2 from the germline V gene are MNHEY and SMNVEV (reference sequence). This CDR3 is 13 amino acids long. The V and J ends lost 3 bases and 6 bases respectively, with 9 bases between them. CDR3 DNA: TGTGCCAGCAGTTTTTCAGGTTCTCAGCCCCAGCATTTT. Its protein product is CASSFSGSQPQHF.

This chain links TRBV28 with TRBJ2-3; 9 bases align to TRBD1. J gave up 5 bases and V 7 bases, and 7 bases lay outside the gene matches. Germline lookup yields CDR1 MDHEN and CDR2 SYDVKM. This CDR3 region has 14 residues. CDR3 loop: CASIEQGALDTQYF. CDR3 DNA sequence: TGTGCCAGCATAGAACAGGGGGCTTTAGATACGCAGTATTTT.

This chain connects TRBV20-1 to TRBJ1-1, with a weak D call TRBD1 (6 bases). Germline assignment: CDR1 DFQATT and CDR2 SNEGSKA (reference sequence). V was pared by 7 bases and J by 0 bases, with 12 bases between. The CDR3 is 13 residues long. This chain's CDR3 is CSGADSMNTEAFF. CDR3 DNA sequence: TGCAGTGGGGCGGACAGTATGAACACTGAAGCTTTCTTT.

CDR3 amino acids: CSVVGDRGLINYGYTF. The DNA for the CDR3 is TGCAGCGTTGTGGGGGACAGGGGCTTAATCAACTATGGCTACACCTTC. V is TRBV29-1 and J is TRBJ1-2; TRBD1 agrees at 10 bases. The length of the CDR3 is 16 residues. Looked up from germline, CDR1 is SQVTM and CDR2 is ANQGSEA. V dropped 4 bases and J dropped 2; count of bases not matched to a gene: 10.

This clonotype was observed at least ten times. The CDR3 region has the DNA TGTGCCAGCAGCCCTGGACTAGCGGAGAGGCAAGAGACCCAGTACTTC. Translated: CASSPGLAERQETQYF. The rearrangement uses TRBV7-6 and TRBJ2-5; 10 positions match TRBD2. CDR3 length equals 16 residues. Trimming cost V 5 bases and J 2 bases; bases outside gene matches: 8. The V gene's germline CDR1 is SGHVS and CDR2 FNYEAQ.

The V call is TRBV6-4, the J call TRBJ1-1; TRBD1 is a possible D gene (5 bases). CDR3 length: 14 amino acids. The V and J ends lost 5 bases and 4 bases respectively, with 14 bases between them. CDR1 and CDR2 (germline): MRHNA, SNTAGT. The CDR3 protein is CASSISTGFTEAFF. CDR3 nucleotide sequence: TGTGCCAGCAGTATCTCTACAGGATTCACTGAAGCTTTCTTT.